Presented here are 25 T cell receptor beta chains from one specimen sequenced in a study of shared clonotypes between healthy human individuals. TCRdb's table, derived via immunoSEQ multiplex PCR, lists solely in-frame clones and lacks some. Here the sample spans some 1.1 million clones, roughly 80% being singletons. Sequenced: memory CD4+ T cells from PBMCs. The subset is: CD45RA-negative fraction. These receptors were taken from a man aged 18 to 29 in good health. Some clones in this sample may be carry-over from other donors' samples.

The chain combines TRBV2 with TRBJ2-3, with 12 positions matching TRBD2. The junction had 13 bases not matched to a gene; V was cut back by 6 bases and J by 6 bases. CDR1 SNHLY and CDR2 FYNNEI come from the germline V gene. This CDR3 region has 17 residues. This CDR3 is CASSPILLAGGSDTQYF. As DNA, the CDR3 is TGTGCCAGCAGCCCTATTTTGCTAGCGGGAGGGTCGGATACGCAGTATTTT.

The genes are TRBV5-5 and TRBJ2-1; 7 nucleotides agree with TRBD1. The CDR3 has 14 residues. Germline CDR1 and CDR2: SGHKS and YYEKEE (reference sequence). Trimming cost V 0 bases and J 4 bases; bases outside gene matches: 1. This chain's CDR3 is CASSLGTGYNEQFF. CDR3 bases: TGTGCCAGCAGCTTGGGGACAGGATACAATGAGCAGTTCTTC.

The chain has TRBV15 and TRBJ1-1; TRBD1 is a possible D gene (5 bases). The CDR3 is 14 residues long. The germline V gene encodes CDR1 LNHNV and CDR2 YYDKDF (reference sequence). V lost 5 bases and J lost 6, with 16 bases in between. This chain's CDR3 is CATSPPREVSEAFF. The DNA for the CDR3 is TGTGCCACCAGCCCGCCCAGGGAAGTTTCTGAAGCTTTCTTT.

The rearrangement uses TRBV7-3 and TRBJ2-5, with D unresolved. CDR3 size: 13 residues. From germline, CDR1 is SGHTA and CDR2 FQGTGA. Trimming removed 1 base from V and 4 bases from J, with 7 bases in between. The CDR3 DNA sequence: TGTGCCAGCAGCTTAAAGGGTAGAGAGACCCAGTACTTC. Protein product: CASSLKGRETQYF.

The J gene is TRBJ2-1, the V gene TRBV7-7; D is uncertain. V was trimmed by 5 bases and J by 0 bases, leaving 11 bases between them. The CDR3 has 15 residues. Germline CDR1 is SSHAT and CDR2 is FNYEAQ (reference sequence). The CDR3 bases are TGTGCCAGCAGCCGAGACTGGAGCTCCTACAATGAGCAGTTCTTC. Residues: CASSRDWSSYNEQFF.

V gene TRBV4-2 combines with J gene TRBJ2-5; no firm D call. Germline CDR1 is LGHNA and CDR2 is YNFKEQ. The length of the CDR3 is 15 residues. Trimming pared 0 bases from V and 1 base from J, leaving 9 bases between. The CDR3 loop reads CASSQERGAQETQYF. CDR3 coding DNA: TGTGCCAGCAGCCAAGAACGTGGAGCCCAAGAGACCCAGTACTTC.

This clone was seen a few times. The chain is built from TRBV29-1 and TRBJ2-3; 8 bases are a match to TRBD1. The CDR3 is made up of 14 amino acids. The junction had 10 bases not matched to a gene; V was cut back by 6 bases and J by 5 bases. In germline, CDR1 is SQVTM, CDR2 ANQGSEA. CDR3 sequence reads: CSVRRQGLGDTQYF. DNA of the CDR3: TGCAGCGTGCGACGACAGGGGCTGGGAGATACGCAGTATTTT.

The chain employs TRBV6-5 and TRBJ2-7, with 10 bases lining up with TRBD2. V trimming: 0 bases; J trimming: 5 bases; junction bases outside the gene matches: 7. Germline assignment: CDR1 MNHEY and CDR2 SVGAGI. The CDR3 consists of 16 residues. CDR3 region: CASSYSSLAGANEQYF. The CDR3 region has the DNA TGTGCCAGCAGTTACTCTTCCCTAGCGGGAGCCAACGAGCAGTACTTC.

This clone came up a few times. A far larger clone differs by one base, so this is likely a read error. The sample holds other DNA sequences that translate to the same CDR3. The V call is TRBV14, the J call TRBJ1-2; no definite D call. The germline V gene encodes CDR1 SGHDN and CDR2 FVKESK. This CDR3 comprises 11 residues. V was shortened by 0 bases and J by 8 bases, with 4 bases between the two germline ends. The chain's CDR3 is CASSQEGGYTF. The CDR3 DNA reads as TGTGCCAGCAGCCAAGAGGGCGGCTACACCTTC.

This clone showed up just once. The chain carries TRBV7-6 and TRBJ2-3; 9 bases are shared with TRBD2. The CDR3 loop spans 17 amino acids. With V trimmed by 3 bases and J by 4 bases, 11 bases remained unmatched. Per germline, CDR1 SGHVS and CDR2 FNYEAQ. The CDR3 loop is CASSFLPSRGGADTQYF. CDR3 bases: TGTGCCAGCAGCTTCCTCCCCAGCCGCGGGGGGGCAGATACGCAGTATTTT.

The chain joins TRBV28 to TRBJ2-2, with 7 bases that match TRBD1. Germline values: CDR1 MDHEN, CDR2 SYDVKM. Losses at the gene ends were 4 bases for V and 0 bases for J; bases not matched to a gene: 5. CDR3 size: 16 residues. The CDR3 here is CASSYLDRANTGELFF. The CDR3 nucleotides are TGTGCCAGCAGTTACCTCGACAGGGCGAACACCGGGGAGCTGTTTTTT.

The DNA for the CDR3 is TGCAGCGTTGTGTCGCAGGGGAACTATGGCTACACCTTC. This translates into CSVVSQGNYGYTF. The chain carries TRBV29-1 and TRBJ1-2; possibly TRBD1 for D (6 bases). The germline CDR1 and CDR2 sequences are SQVTM and ANQGSEA. V dropped 4 bases and J dropped 2 bases, with 11 bases sitting between them. There are 13 residues in the CDR3.

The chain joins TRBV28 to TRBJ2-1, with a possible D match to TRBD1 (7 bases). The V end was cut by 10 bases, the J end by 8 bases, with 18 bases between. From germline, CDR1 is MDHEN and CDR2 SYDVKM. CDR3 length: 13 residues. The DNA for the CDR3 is TGTGCCATCAAGGGGGCGGGGCGCGATGAGCAGTTCTTC. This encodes CAIKGAGRDEQFF. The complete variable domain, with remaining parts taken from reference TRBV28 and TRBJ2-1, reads DVKVTQSSRYLVKRTGEKVFLECVQDMDHENMFWYRQDPGLGLRLIYFSYDVKMKEKGDIPEGYSVSREKKERFSLILESASTNQTSMYLCAIKGAGRDEQFFGPGTRLTVL.

DNA for the CDR3: TGTGCCAGCAGCCCCCCGACGGGCGGCCCTCGGTATTTT. Protein sequence: CASSPPTGGPRYF. V gene TRBV9 combines with J gene TRBJ2-3; no clear D gene. CDR1 and CDR2 (germline): SGDLS, YYNGEE. This CDR3 region has 13 residues. Trimming took 4 bases from V and 14 from J, leaving 20 bases between them.

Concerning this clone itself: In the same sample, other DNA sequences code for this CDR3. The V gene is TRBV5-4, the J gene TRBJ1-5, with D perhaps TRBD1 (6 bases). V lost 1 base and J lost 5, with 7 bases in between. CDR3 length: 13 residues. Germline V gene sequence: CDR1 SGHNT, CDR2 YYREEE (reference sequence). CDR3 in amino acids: CASSLNRDQPQHF. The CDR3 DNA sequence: TGTGCCAGCAGCTTGAACAGGGATCAGCCCCAGCATTTT.

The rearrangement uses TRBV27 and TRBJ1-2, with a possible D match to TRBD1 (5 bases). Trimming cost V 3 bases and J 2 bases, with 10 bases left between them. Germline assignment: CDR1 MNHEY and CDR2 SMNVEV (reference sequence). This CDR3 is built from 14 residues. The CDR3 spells CASSFRDPNYGYTF. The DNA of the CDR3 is TGTGCCAGCAGTTTCCGGGACCCCAACTATGGCTACACCTTC.

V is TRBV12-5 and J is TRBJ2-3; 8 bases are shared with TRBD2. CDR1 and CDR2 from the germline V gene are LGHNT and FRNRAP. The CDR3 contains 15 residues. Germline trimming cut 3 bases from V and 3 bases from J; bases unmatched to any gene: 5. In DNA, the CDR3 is TGTGCTAGTGGTTTTAGCGGGACTGGTACAGATACGCAGTATTTT. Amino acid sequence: CASGFSGTGTDTQYF.

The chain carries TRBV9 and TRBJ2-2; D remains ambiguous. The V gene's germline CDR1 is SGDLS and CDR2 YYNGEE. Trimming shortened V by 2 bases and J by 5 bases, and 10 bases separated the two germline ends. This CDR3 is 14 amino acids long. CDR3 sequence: CASSVSSSTGELFF. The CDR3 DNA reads TGTGCCAGCAGCGTTAGTTCATCTACCGGGGAGCTGTTTTTT.

CDR3 sequence reads: CAWKRETQYF. In DNA, the CDR3 is TGTGCCTGGAAAAGGGAGACCCAGTACTTC. The V call is TRBV30, the J call TRBJ2-5; no definite D call. Germline V gene lookup returns CDR1 GTSNPN and CDR2 SVGIG (reference sequence). The V gene lost 4 bases and the J gene lost 5 bases, with 5 bases spanning the gap. This CDR3 is built from 10 residues.

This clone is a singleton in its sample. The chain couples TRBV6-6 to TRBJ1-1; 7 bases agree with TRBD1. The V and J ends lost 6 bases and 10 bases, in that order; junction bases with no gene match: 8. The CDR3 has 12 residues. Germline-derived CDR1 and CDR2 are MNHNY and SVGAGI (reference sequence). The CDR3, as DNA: TGTGCCAGCAGAGGGGACAGCGCCCGAGCTTTCTTT. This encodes CASRGDSARAFF.

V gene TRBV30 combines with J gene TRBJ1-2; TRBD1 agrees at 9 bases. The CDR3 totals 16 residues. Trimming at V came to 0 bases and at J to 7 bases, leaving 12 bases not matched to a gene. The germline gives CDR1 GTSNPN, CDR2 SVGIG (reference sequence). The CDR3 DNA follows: TGTGCCTGGAGTGTACCACAGGGGGCAGCCCGTCGTGGCTACACCTTC. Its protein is CAWSVPQGAARRGYTF.

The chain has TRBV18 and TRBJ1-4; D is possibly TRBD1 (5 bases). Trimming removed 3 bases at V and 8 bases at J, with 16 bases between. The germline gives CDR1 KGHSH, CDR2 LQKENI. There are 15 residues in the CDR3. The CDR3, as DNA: TGTGCCAGCTCACCGGACGGGATGGCAGGGGAAAAACTGTTTTTT. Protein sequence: CASSPDGMAGEKLFF.

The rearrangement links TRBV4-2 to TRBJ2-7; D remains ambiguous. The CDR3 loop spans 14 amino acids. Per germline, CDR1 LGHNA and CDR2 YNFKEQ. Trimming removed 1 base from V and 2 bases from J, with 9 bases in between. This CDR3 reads CASSQVPETYEQYF. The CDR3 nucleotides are TGTGCCAGCAGCCAAGTTCCGGAAACCTACGAGCAGTACTTC.

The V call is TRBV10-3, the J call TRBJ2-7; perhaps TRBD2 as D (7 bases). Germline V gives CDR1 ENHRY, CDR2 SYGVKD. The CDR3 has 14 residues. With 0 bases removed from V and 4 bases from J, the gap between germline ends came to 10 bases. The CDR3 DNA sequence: TGTGCCATCAGTGAGTCGGGAGGGGGGTACGAGCAGTACTTC. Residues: CAISESGGGYEQYF.

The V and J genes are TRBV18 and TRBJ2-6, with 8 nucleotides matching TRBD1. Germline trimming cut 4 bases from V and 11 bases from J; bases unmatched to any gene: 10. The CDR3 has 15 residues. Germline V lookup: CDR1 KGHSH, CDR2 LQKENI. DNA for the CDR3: TGTGCCAGCTCACGAGACAGGGGCTTTGTTGACGTCCTGACTTTC. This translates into CASSRDRGFVDVLTF.